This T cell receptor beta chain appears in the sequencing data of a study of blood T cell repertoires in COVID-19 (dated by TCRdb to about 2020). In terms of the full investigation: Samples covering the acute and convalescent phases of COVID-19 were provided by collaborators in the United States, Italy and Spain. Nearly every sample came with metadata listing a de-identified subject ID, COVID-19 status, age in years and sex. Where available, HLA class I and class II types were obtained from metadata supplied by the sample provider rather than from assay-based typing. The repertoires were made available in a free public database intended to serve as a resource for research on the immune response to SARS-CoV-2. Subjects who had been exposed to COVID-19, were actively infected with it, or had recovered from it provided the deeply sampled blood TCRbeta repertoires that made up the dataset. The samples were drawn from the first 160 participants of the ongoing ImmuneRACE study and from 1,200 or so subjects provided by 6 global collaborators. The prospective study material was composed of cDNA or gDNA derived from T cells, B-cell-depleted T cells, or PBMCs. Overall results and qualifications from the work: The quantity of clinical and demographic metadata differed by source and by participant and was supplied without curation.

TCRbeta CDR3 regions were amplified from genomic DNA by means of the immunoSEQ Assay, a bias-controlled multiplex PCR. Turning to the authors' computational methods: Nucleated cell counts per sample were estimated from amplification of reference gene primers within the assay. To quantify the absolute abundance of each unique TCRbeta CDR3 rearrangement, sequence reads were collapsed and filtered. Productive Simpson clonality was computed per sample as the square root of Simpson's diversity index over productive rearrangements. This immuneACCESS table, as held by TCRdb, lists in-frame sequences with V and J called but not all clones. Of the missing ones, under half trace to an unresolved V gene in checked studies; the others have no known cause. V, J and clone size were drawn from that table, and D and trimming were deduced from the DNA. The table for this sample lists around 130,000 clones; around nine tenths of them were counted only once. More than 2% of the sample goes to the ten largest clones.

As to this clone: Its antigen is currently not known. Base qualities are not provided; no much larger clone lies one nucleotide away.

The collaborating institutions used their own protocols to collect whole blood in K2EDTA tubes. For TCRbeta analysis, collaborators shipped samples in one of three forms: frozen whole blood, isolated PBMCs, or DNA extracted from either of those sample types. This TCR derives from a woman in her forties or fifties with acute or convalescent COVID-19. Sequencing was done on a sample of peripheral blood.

CDR3 protein: CASSYSFEGGTEAFF. The nucleotide sequence is given as TGTGCCAGCAGTTACTCGTTTGAAGGGGGAACTGAAGCTTTCTTT. The V and J genes are TRBV6-5 and TRBJ1-1; TRBD1 could be the D gene, as 6 bases match. A distance of 13 bases separates the germline ends of V and J, which lose 0 bases and 5 bases respectively. CDR1 and CDR2 are read off the germline V gene as MNHEY and SVGAGI. The CDR3 has 15 amino acids, counting the end cysteine and phenylalanine. CDR3 DNA only is kept here, 45 bases in frame from base 1.